This TCR beta chain is from a study of shared clonotypes between healthy human individuals. Data came from immunoSEQ multiplex PCR; TCRdb stores just in-frame clones and leaves some out. This table holds about 2.4 million clones, approximately 94% found once. General study points: Sequencing of the sorted subsets was shown by rarefaction to be incomplete despite large depth.

Of note for this clone: Its target is not known.

This TCR was sampled from a man aged 18 to 30 in good health. The specimen sequenced was naive CD4+ T cells sorted from blood. The subset: CD45RA+ positively selected.

In nucleotides, the CDR3 is TGCGCCAGCAGCCAAGCAGCGGGAGGGAAGGAGTTCTTC. Protein sequence: CASSQAAGGKEFF. This sequence joins TRBV4-3 and TRBJ2-1; 10 bases align to TRBD2. After removal of 1 base from V and 14 bases from J, the junction contained 5 bases not matched to a gene. The CDR3 runs to 13 residues. Per the germline V gene, CDR1 is LGHNA and CDR2 is YSLEER.